These T cell receptor beta chains were read from a single sample in a study of OX40 agonist ivuxolimab in advanced cancers. TCRdb's copy holds only in-frame clones and misses some; the assay was immunoSEQ multiplex PCR. The sample has tens of thousands of clones; about 88% are singletons. Here the sequenced sample was CD4+ or CD8+ T cells sorted from blood, taken in a trial of the OX40 agonist ivuxolimab. The receptors derive from an adult with an advanced solid tumor such as melanoma, head and neck, liver or kidney cancer. Each CDR3 is given with its conserved first and last residue. D genes are given only for firm matches. Where a row states a size, it is once, few, many or the class of an expanded clone; other rows omit it.

clone size	J gene	V gene	D gene	CDR3 DNA	CDR3 protein
.	TRBJ2-2	TRBV7-6	TRBD1	TGTGCCAGCAGCCAGCCGGGACAGGCCGAGAACACCGGGGAGCTGTTTTTT	CASSQPGQAENTGELFF
.	TRBJ2-3	TRBV9	TRBD2	TGTGCCAGCAGCGTAGCGGCGGGGGGGAAGGATACGCAGTATTTT	CASSVAAGGKDTQYF
once	TRBJ2-1	TRBV5-1	.	TGCGCCAGCAGTTTTGGTGGCGGTGAGCAGTTCTTC	CASSFGGGEQFF
.	TRBJ1-2	TRBV7-9	.	TGTGCCAGCAGCCCCTACAACGTCTATGGCTACACCTTC	CASSPYNVYGYTF
.	TRBJ2-7	TRBV27	TRBD2	TGTGCCAGCAGGGGGGGACTAGACTCCTACGAGCAGTACTTC	CASRGGLDSYEQYF
.	TRBJ2-1	TRBV11-2	TRBD2	TGTGCCAGCAGCCCACTGGCGGGAGGGAAATACAATGAGCAGTTCTTC	CASSPLAGGKYNEQFF
.	TRBJ2-5	TRBV11-2	.	TGTGCCAGCAGCTTAGAGACTCAAGAGACCCAGTACTTC	CASSLETQETQYF
.	TRBJ2-1	TRBV2	.	TGTGCCAGCACACTCCCGGCTTACAATGAGCAGTTCTTC	CASTLPAYNEQFF
.	TRBJ2-7	TRBV19	.	TGTGCCAGTAGTTACCGGGAGACCTACGAGCAGTACTTC	CASSYRETYEQYF
.	TRBJ1-2	TRBV11-2	.	TGTGCCAGCAGCTTAGACGGGAACTATGGCTACACCTTC	CASSLDGNYGYTF
.	TRBJ2-7	TRBV5-6	.	TGTGCCAGCAGCTTGGGTTTGCCAGGGGACGAGCAGTACTTC	CASSLGLPGDEQYF
.	TRBJ2-1	TRBV29-1	TRBD2	TGCAGCGTTTTCGGACTAGCGGGAGAGACTAGCTCCTACAATGAGCAGTTCTTC	CSVFGLAGETSSYNEQFF
.	TRBJ1-5	TRBV30	.	TGTGCCTGGAGTGTAGGGGTAAATCAGCCCCAGCATTTT	CAWSVGVNQPQHF
.	TRBJ2-1	TRBV4-2	.	TGTGCCAGCAGCCAAGATCGCGGGCCGCCGGCCCCCTACAATGAGCAGTTCTTC	CASSQDRGPPAPYNEQFF
.	TRBJ2-2	TRBV2	TRBD2	TGTGCCAGCAGTGGGTTACTAGCGGGCCGGCCCGGGGAGCTGTTTTTT	CASSGLLAGRPGELFF
.	TRBJ2-3	TRBV27	.	TGTGCCAGCAGTTTTTACTTCCGCACAGATACGCAGTATTTT	CASSFYFRTDTQYF
.	TRBJ2-2	TRBV4-1	.	TGCGCCAGCAGCCAAGCTGGGACCGGGGAGCTGTTTTTT	CASSQAGTGELFF
.	TRBJ2-7	TRBV30	.	TGTGCCTGGAGGGACAGACACTACGAGCAGTACTTC	CAWRDRHYEQYF
.	TRBJ1-5	TRBV7-9	TRBD1	TGTGCCAGCAGCAGCGGGACAGGGAATGGTCAGCCCCAGCATTTT	CASSSGTGNGQPQHF
.	TRBJ2-7	TRBV7-9	TRBD2	TGTGCCAGCAGCTTAGGTCTAGCGGGATACGAGCAGTACTTC	CASSLGLAGYEQYF
.	TRBJ2-1	TRBV27	.	TGTGCCAGCAGCTCGACGGCTTACAATGAGCAGTTCTTC	CASSSTAYNEQFF
.	TRBJ1-1	TRBV10-1	.	TGCGCCAGCAGTGAGTCGGCCGGGACTGAAGCTTTCTTT	CASSESAGTEAFF
few	TRBJ1-1	TRBV13	.	TGTGCCAGCAGCTTAGTTCCCAACAAAGCTTTCTTT	CASSLVPNKAFF
.	TRBJ2-2	TRBV9	.	TGTGCCAGCAGCGGTATCAGCGCCGGGGAGCTGTTTTTT	CASSGISAGELFF
once	TRBJ2-7	TRBV6-5	.	TGTGCCAGCAGTTGGGACCGTTCCTACGAGCAGTACTTC	CASSWDRSYEQYF
.	TRBJ2-5	TRBV28	TRBD2	TGTGCCAGCAGTACACTAGCGGTCCAAGAGAGCCAGTACTTC	CASSTLAVQESQYF
.	TRBJ2-1	TRBV13	.	TGTGCCAGCAGCCTGGGGCGGACCCATGAGGAGCAGTTCTTC	CASSLGRTHEEQFF
.	TRBJ2-7	TRBV4-1	.	TGCGCCAGCAGCCAAGTTTGGGTAGGCGCCTACGAGCAGTACTTC	CASSQVWVGAYEQYF
few	TRBJ2-1	TRBV7-3	TRBD2	TGTGCCAGCAGCTTAGGGGGACTACGCAATGAGCAGTTCTTC	CASSLGGLRNEQFF
.	TRBJ1-5	TRBV15	.	TGTGCCACCAGCAGAGAGCGGCAGGGAGGTCAGCCCCAGCATTTT	CATSRERQGGQPQHF
.	TRBJ2-1	TRBV9	TRBD2	TGTGCCAGCAGCACAACTAGCGGTCCCCTTGATGAGCAGTTCTTC	CASSTTSGPLDEQFF
.	TRBJ2-7	TRBV15	.	TGTGCCACCAGCAGAGATTCACAAGAGCAGTACTTC	CATSRDSQEQYF
.	TRBJ1-2	TRBV30	.	TGTGCGGGGGACATTCGGATTAACTATGGCTACACCTTC	CAGDIRINYGYTF
.	TRBJ2-7	TRBV27	.	TGTGCCAGCAGTTTAAGGGGTTCCCCTGGCTACGAGCAGTACTTC	CASSLRGSPGYEQYF
.	TRBJ1-1	TRBV6-5	.	TGTGCCAGCAGTTACTCGGGTAGGACTGAAGCTTTCTTT	CASSYSGRTEAFF
.	TRBJ1-3	TRBV11-2	.	TGTGCCAGCAGCTTGGGCGAAGCGGTAGGAAACACCATATATTTT	CASSLGEAVGNTIYF
.	TRBJ2-1	TRBV9	.	TGTGCCAGCAGCGTAGGACTCAGTGAGCAGTTCTTC	CASSVGLSEQFF
.	TRBJ2-7	TRBV7-9	.	TGTGCCAGCAGCTTAGCAGGACACGAGCAGTACTTC	CASSLAGHEQYF
.	TRBJ2-1	TRBV28	.	TGTGCCAGCAGTTTCAGGGGCTCCTACAATGAGCAGTTCTTC	CASSFRGSYNEQFF
few	TRBJ2-1	TRBV29-1	TRBD2	TGCAGCGTTGAAGGTCAATCCGGGACTAGCGGGAGGAGCTCCTACAATGAGCAGTTCTTC	CSVEGQSGTSGRSSYNEQFF
.	TRBJ2-7	TRBV4-1	.	TGCGCCAGCAGCCAAGTCGATAGATCGGGGGAGCAGTACTTC	CASSQVDRSGEQYF
.	TRBJ2-1	TRBV4-2	.	TGTGCCAGCAGCCAAGTCGTCGGAGATAGTATGGTAAATGAGCAGTTCTTC	CASSQVVGDSMVNEQFF
.	TRBJ2-7	TRBV4-3	TRBD1	TGCGCCAGCAGCCAAGAACCGGGACAGACCTACGAGCAGTACTTC	CASSQEPGQTYEQYF
.	TRBJ1-6	TRBV6-6	.	TGTGCCAGCACCGAAAGTTCATCCCTCCACTTT	CASTESSSLHF
.	TRBJ1-2	TRBV7-9	TRBD1	TGTGCCAGCAGGGGAACAGGGGGCGCAGGTGAAGGCTACACCTTC	CASRGTGGAGEGYTF
.	TRBJ2-3	TRBV4-1	.	TGCGCCAGCAGCCACCTTAGCACAGATACGCAGTATTTT	CASSHLSTDTQYF
.	TRBJ2-2	TRBV7-3	TRBD1	TGTGCCAGCAGCGCAAATTACGGGACAGGGGGCGGGTCCGGGGAGCTGTTTTTT	CASSANYGTGGGSGELFF
once	TRBJ1-5	TRBV7-8	TRBD1	TGTGCCAGCAGCTCCGGACAGGGGGAAAATCAGCCCCAGCATTTT	CASSSGQGENQPQHF
.	TRBJ2-2	TRBV13	.	TGTGCCAGCAGCCACTCCGGGGAGCTGTTTTTT	CASSHSGELFF
.	TRBJ2-5	TRBV6-5	TRBD2	TGTGCCAGCAGTTACTCTGTCCTAGCGGGGGTTGAGACCCAGTACTTC	CASSYSVLAGVETQYF
.	TRBJ1-5	TRBV28	.	TGTGCCAGCAGCGCCGACAGATACAATCAGCCCCAGCATTTT	CASSADRYNQPQHF
.	TRBJ2-7	TRBV6-5	.	TGTGCCAGCGGCAGGGGCTACGAGCAGTACTTC	CASGRGYEQYF
.	TRBJ2-2	TRBV7-2	.	TGTGCCAGCAGCTTTCTTGCCGGGGAGCTGTTTTTT	CASSFLAGELFF
.	TRBJ2-3	TRBV7-9	.	TGTGCCAGCAGCTTAAAGAGCACAGATACGCAGTATTTT	CASSLKSTDTQYF
.	TRBJ1-1	TRBV6-5	TRBD1	TGTGCCAGCGAAACAGGGGGCCGTACTGAAGCTTTCTTT	CASETGGRTEAFF
.	TRBJ2-7	TRBV27	TRBD2	TGTGCCAGCAGTTTAGGGTCTAGCGGGTTGTACGAGCAGTACTTC	CASSLGSSGLYEQYF
.	TRBJ2-7	TRBV5-4	TRBD2	TGTGCCAGCAGCTTGGGGGTGGGAGGGTCCTACGAGCAGTACTTC	CASSLGVGGSYEQYF
.	TRBJ1-2	TRBV27	TRBD1	TGTGCCAGCAGTGAACAGGGGCTTCATGGCTACACCTTC	CASSEQGLHGYTF
.	TRBJ2-1	TRBV9	.	TGTGCCAGCAGCGTAGAAGATGAGCAGTTCTTC	CASSVEDEQFF
.	TRBJ2-7	TRBV6-6	.	TGTGCCAGCAGTTCGGGTACTTCCAGAGCTTCCTACGAGCAGTACTTC	CASSSGTSRASYEQYF